A single sample is the source of the 21 T cell receptor beta chains below, sequenced in a study of beta chain features in type 1 diabetes. Findings and caveats of the study: Within each of all four CD4+ subsets, Type 1 diabetes patients had TCRB CDR3s that were moderately but significantly shorter.

The isolated RNA, all of it, was reverse transcribed, so expressed TCRB transcripts were what got sequenced. Generated by immunoSEQ multiplex PCR, the TCRdb table keeps only in-frame clones and is missing some. The repertoire has about 120,000 clones, over 15% of them found once; the top ten carry over 2%. Their target antigens are unknown. Sequenced: central memory CD4+ T cells from blood. The receptors stem from a man aged 25-40 years with type 1 diabetes.

This clone was counted only a few times. The chain uses TRBV29-1 and TRBJ2-7; 7 positions match TRBD1. Germline trimming cut 6 bases from V and 6 bases from J; bases unmatched to any gene: 20. The CDR3 covers 16 residues. Germline lookup yields CDR1 SQVTM and CDR2 ANQGSEA. The DNA for the CDR3 is TGCAGCGTCGCAGAACTCACCGGGACAGATTCGCCCGAGCAGTACTTC. Translation: CSVAELTGTDSPEQYF.

The chain has TRBV5-1 and TRBJ1-1; D remains ambiguous. V was pared by 0 bases and J by 4 bases, with 10 bases between. Germline CDR1 and CDR2: SGHRS and YFSETQ. The CDR3 has 14 amino acids. CDR3 nucleotide sequence: TGCGCCAGCAGCTTGGAGCTGGTTGGCACTGAAGCTTTCTTT. Translated, it gives CASSLELVGTEAFF.

This clone has just a few counts. V and J are TRBV18 and TRBJ1-2, with a weak D call TRBD1 (5 bases). This CDR3 comprises 15 residues. Between the trimmed V and J ends, which lost 2 bases and 5 bases, there was a span of 15 bases. The germline V gene has CDR1 KGHSH and CDR2 LQKENI. CDR3 DNA sequence: TGTGCCAGCTCACCAGGGGCGACAAACGTTTATGGCTACACCTTC. Translated: CASSPGATNVYGYTF.

This clone has more than one count but fewer than ten. The V and J genes are TRBV5-1 and TRBJ1-1, with D unresolved. In germline, CDR1 is SGHRS, CDR2 YFSETQ. Trimming shortened V by 6 bases and J by 1 base, and 13 bases separated the two germline ends. This CDR3 spans 14 amino acids. The CDR3 nucleotides are TGCGCCAGCAATGAGCGGGCCTCGAACACTGAAGCTTTCTTT. Its translation is CASNERASNTEAFF.

CDR3 loop: CASSLWGGVGDTQYF. CDR3 nucleotides: TGTGCCAGCAGCTTATGGGGAGGGGTTGGAGATACGCAGTATTTT. This chain joins TRBV7-2 and TRBJ2-3, with TRBD2 matching over 7 bases. After removal of 2 bases from V and 5 bases from J, the junction contained 7 bases not matched to a gene. The CDR3 contains 15 residues. Germline CDR1 and CDR2: SGHTA and FQGNSA. The entire variable domain, with the rest obtained from reference TRBV7-2 and TRBJ2-3, is as follows: GAGVSQSPSNKVTEKGKDVELRCDPISGHTALYWYRQSLGQGLEFLIYFQGNSAPDKSGLPSDRFSAERTGGSVSTLTIQRTQQEDSAVYLCASSLWGGVGDTQYFGPGTRLTVL.

To note about this clone: A far larger clone is off by one base, so a read error is likely. The J gene is TRBJ2-7, the V gene TRBV30; D gene uncertain. CDR3 length: 13 amino acids. V lost 5 bases and J lost 6, with 17 bases in between. In germline, CDR1 is GTSNPN, CDR2 SVGIG (reference sequence). The CDR3 here is CAWGLGVSTEQYF. The CDR3 nucleotides are TGTGCCTGGGGTCTTGGGGTCAGTACCGAGCAGTACTTC.

This chain connects TRBV28 to TRBJ2-7; D remains unclear. Germline V lookup: CDR1 MDHEN, CDR2 SYDVKM. This CDR3 comprises 15 residues. Trimming removed 3 bases from V and 4 bases from J, with 16 bases in between. CDR3 protein: CASSFVGPAAYEQYF. In nucleotides, the CDR3 is TGTGCCAGCAGTTTCGTAGGTCCCGCGGCATACGAGCAGTACTTC.

The rearrangement links TRBV6-5 to TRBJ1-2, with TRBD1 matching over 8 bases. The CDR3 contains 14 residues. Germline lookup yields CDR1 MNHEY and CDR2 SVGAGI. Unmatched junction bases numbered 7, after V lost 6 bases and J lost 4 bases. CDR3 sequence reads: CASSTRDRPYGYTF. As DNA, the CDR3 is TGTGCCAGCAGCACTCGGGACAGGCCCTATGGCTACACCTTC.

V and J are TRBV7-2 and TRBJ2-5; the match to TRBD1 covers 7 bases. This CDR3 is built from 15 residues. Germline V gene sequence: CDR1 SGHTA, CDR2 FQGNSA. With V trimmed by 5 bases and J by 3 bases, 9 bases remained unmatched. The CDR3 nucleotides read TGTGCCAGCAGCCCCCAGAGGGGGCACAAAGAGACCCAGTACTTC. Translating it yields CASSPQRGHKETQYF.

This sequence joins TRBV7-9 and TRBJ1-2; D perhaps matches TRBD1 (5 bases). The germline CDR1 and CDR2 sequences are SEHNR and FQNEAQ (reference sequence). Trimming pared 6 bases from V and 3 bases from J, leaving 8 bases between. There are 12 residues in the CDR3. The DNA of the CDR3 is TGTGCCAGCAGAGGGGAGGACTATGGCTACACCTTC. Translation gives CASRGEDYGYTF.

Only a few counts were recorded for this clone. The V gene is TRBV5-6, the J gene TRBJ1-2; D gene unclear. The V gene's germline CDR1 is SGHDT and CDR2 YYEEEE. V was cut by 0 bases and J by 10 bases, with 13 bases left in between. The length of the CDR3 is 13 residues. CDR3 nucleotide sequence: TGTGCCAGCAGCTTGGGACCTTCGGATTCCTACACCTTC. This sequence encodes CASSLGPSDSYTF.

This clone appeared a few times. The chain is built from TRBV2 and TRBJ1-2; 8 nucleotides match TRBD1. Trimming at V came to 1 base and at J to 8 bases, leaving 6 bases not matched to a gene. Germline V gene data show CDR1 as SNHLY and CDR2 as FYNNEI. This CDR3 region has 14 residues. CDR3 coding DNA: TGTGCCAGCAGTGAAGGAGGACAGGGCGGGGGCTACACCTTC. Its protein is CASSEGGQGGGYTF.

This clone was recorded a few times. The chain carries TRBV5-1 and TRBJ1-1, with 7 bases aligning to TRBD1. This CDR3 contains 13 residues. V lost 5 bases to trimming and J lost 3 bases; unmatched junction nucleotides: 4. Germline CDR1 is SGHRS and CDR2 is YFSETQ. CDR3 sequence reads: CASRTTGYTEAFF. CDR3 DNA sequence: TGCGCCAGCAGGACGACAGGGTACACTGAAGCTTTCTTT. The full variable domain, in which reference TRBV5-1 and TRBJ1-1 provide the parts outside the CDR3, is KAGVTQTPRYLIKTRGQQVTLSCSPISGHRSVSWYQQTPGQGLQFLFEYFSETQRNKGNFPGRFSGRQFSNSRSEMNVSTLELGDSALYLCASRTTGYTEAFFGQGTRLTVV.

This clone appeared many times. The rearrangement uses TRBV7-2 and TRBJ2-7; TRBD1 is a possible D gene (5 bases). Trimming took 4 bases from V and 3 from J, leaving 13 bases between them. The CDR3 sequence is 14 residues long. CDR1 and CDR2 from the germline V gene are SGHTA and FQGNSA. The DNA of the CDR3 is TGTGCCAGCAGCTCCCAGGGCAGGGTCTACGAGCAGTACTTC. As protein: CASSSQGRVYEQYF. Together with reference TRBV7-2 and TRBJ2-7, the CDR3 gives the full variable domain: GAGVSQSPSNKVTEKGKDVELRCDPISGHTALYWYRQSLGQGLEFLIYFQGNSAPDKSGLPSDRFSAERTGGSVSTLTIQRTQQEDSAVYLCASSSQGRVYEQYFGPGTRLTVT.

V usage is TRBV7-2 and J usage is TRBJ2-3; TRBD2 matches 8 bases. This CDR3 spans 15 amino acids. J gave up 14 bases and V 5 bases, and 18 bases lay outside the gene matches. Per germline, CDR1 SGHTA and CDR2 FQGNSA. This CDR3 is CASSPDREGSFRRYF. CDR3 nucleotides: TGTGCCAGCAGCCCCGACCGGGAGGGATCGTTTCGTCGGTATTTT.

On this clone itself: Other DNA sequences within the sample encode an identical CDR3. This sequence joins TRBV7-2 and TRBJ2-5; the D is unclear. The V gene lost 5 bases and the J gene lost 5 bases, with 15 bases spanning the gap. This CDR3 region has 14 residues. From germline, CDR1 is SGHTA and CDR2 FQGNSA. CDR3 DNA: TGTGCCAGCAGCGTATCGGGTCTTGGGGAGACCCAGTACTTC. Translation gives CASSVSGLGETQYF. Full variable domain (outside the CDR3, taken from reference TRBV7-2 and TRBJ2-5): GAGVSQSPSNKVTEKGKDVELRCDPISGHTALYWYRQSLGQGLEFLIYFQGNSAPDKSGLPSDRFSAERTGGSVSTLTIQRTQQEDSAVYLCASSVSGLGETQYFGPGTRLLVL.

This clone has only a few counts. The gene calls are TRBV4-1 and TRBJ1-1, with 8 bases identical to TRBD1. The V and J ends lost 4 bases and 5 bases, in that order; junction bases with no gene match: 12. Germline CDR1 is MGHRA and CDR2 is YSYEKL. CDR3 size: 16 residues. This CDR3 reads CASSRTHQGAGTEAFF. Written as DNA, the CDR3 is TGCGCCAGCAGCCGGACTCACCAGGGGGCAGGGACTGAAGCTTTCTTT.

This clone has more than one count but fewer than ten. Other DNA sequences in this specimen translate into the identical CDR3. V and J are TRBV29-1 and TRBJ2-7, with D perhaps given as TRBD1 or TRBD2 (5 bases each). This CDR3 is 11 amino acids long. Trimming removed 4 bases from V and 6 bases from J, with 10 bases in between. Germline V gene data show CDR1 as SQVTM and CDR2 as ANQGSEA. Written as DNA, the CDR3 is TGCAGCGTTGTGAGGGGTGGCGAGCAGTACTTC. This gives the protein CSVVRGGEQYF.

This clone was observed a few times. The chain combines TRBV28 with TRBJ1-2; no clear D. Germline V CDR1 and CDR2: MDHEN, SYDVKM. This CDR3 spans 14 amino acids. The V and J ends lost 4 bases and 0 bases respectively, with 9 bases between them. The CDR3 loop reads CASSSWGANYGYTF. The CDR3, as DNA: TGTGCCAGCAGTTCCTGGGGAGCTAACTATGGCTACACCTTC.

This clone was detected ten times or more. This chain links TRBV7-9 with TRBJ2-5; D unresolved. Germline V gene data show CDR1 as SEHNR and CDR2 as FQNEAQ (reference sequence). Trimming pared 1 base from V and 1 base from J, leaving 13 bases between. The CDR3 consists of 16 residues. Here the CDR3 reads CASSLGPSAGQETQYF. Written as DNA, the CDR3 is TGTGCCAGCAGCTTAGGGCCCTCGGCAGGCCAAGAGACCCAGTACTTC.

The sample holds a few counts of this clone. The chain employs TRBV9 and TRBJ2-5, with a tentative D call TRBD1 (5 bases). The CDR3 extends over 15 amino acids. V was shortened by 3 bases and J by 1 base, with 13 bases between the two germline ends. Germline V gives CDR1 SGDLS, CDR2 YYNGEE. Here the CDR3 reads CASSGGHSSQETQYF. CDR3 DNA: TGTGCCAGCAGCGGCGGACATTCCTCCCAAGAGACCCAGTACTTC. Full variable domain (rest looked up from reference TRBV9 and TRBJ2-5): DSGVTQTPKHLITATGQRVTLRCSPRSGDLSVYWYQQSLDQGLQFLIQYYNGEERAKGNILERFSAQQFPDLHSELNLSSLELGDSALYFCASSGGHSSQETQYFGPGTRLLVL.